Following are 28 T cell receptor beta chains from one sample sequenced in a study of T cell clones after liver transplantation (dated by TCRdb to the late 2010s). Libraries were made using the immunoSEQ multiplex PCR assay. Drawn from immuneACCESS, this table holds only the in-frame rearrangements with V and J called that TCRdb kept. Clones are partly lost; checked studies trace under half to an unresolved V gene and leave the rest unexplained. The sample yields about 72,000 clones; roughly 90% were counted once. Of the sample, approximately 2.4% is held by the ten largest clones. The time point label for this specimen denotes: pre-transplant. Sequenced here: CD4+ T cells from blood, sampled before liver transplant. These receptors came from a human donor who received a liver transplant.

This clone was observed a few times. This CDR3 is CASSDVPSLGGNTIYF. In DNA form, the CDR3 reads TGTGCCAGCAGTGACGTACCCTCCCTAGGAGGAAACACCATATATTTT. The chain is built from TRBV2 and TRBJ1-3; no firm D call. CDR1 SNHLY and CDR2 FYNNEI come from the germline V gene. The ends were cut back, 3 bases at V and 4 bases at J, with 16 bases in the middle. This CDR3 has 16 amino acids.

As DNA, the CDR3 is TGTGCCAGCAGCCAACAGGGGGCCACTGAAGCTTTCTTT. Protein product: CASSQQGATEAFF. The V and J genes are TRBV7-2 and TRBJ1-1, with TRBD1 matching over 9 bases. There are 13 residues in the CDR3. V gave up 5 bases and J gave up 4 bases; unmatched junction bases: 2. Germline V gene sequence: CDR1 SGHTA, CDR2 FQGNSA.

The rearrangement uses TRBV2 and TRBJ2-7; either TRBD1 or TRBD2 may supply D (5 bases each). Deletions cut 3 bases from V and 5 bases from J, with 14 bases between. Germline-derived CDR1 and CDR2 are SNHLY and FYNNEI. The CDR3 consists of 14 residues. The CDR3 bases are TGTGCCAGCAGTGATAGAGGACTCAGGGACGAGCAGTACTTC. It specifies CASSDRGLRDEQYF.

J is TRBJ2-1 and V is TRBV2, with D uncertain. The length of the CDR3 is 14 residues. CDR1 is SNHLY, CDR2 FYNNEI, per germline. V was clipped by 4 bases and J by 1 base, with 8 bases between them. The CDR3 spells CASSVDTSYNEQFF. CDR3 DNA: TGTGCCAGCAGTGTCGACACGTCCTACAATGAGCAGTTCTTC.

The V and J genes are TRBV5-1 and TRBJ1-4; TRBD1 might be the D (5 bases). The V end was cut by 2 bases, the J end by 6 bases, with 11 bases between. Germline V CDR1 and CDR2: SGHRS, YFSETQ. The CDR3 totals 14 residues. The CDR3 bases are TGCGCCAGCAGCTTTATCGGGGGTGATGAAAAACTGTTTTTT. Translated: CASSFIGGDEKLFF.

Details on this clone: The same CDR3 is also encoded by other DNA sequences in this sample. V gene TRBV27 combines with J gene TRBJ2-7; 10 bases are shared with TRBD1. Trimming took 6 bases from V and 1 from J; bases not matched to a gene: 6. The CDR3 is 15 amino acids. The germline V gene has CDR1 MNHEY and CDR2 SMNVEV (reference sequence). The CDR3 is CASSSRQGASYEQYF. CDR3 DNA: TGTGCCAGCAGCTCACGACAGGGGGCGTCCTACGAGCAGTACTTC.

The chain uses TRBV11-2 and TRBJ2-4; a possible D gene is TRBD1 (5 bases). From germline, CDR1 is SGHAT and CDR2 FQNNGV. The V and J ends lost 5 bases and 0 bases respectively, with 8 bases between them. The CDR3 is 14 residues long. The CDR3 bases are TGTGCCAGCAGCCCAGGGTTAGCCAAAAACATTCAGTACTTC. This gives the protein CASSPGLAKNIQYF.

The rearrangement links TRBV11-3 to TRBJ2-7; the D gene is possibly TRBD2 (6 bases). CDR3 length equals 15 residues. The V and J ends lost 0 bases and 9 bases respectively, with 18 bases between them. In germline, CDR1 is SGHNT, CDR2 YENEEA. CDR3 loop: CASSLDSGGNQAQYF. CDR3 bases: TGTGCCAGCAGCTTAGATAGCGGTGGGAACCAAGCGCAGTACTTC.

This clone was recorded only once. The V and J genes are TRBV2 and TRBJ1-4; D is ambiguous. CDR1 is SNHLY, CDR2 FYNNEI, per germline. The CDR3 totals 15 residues. V lost 6 bases and J lost 3, with 14 bases in between. The CDR3: CASRLLQGSNEKLFF. In DNA, the CDR3 is TGTGCCAGCAGACTTCTGCAAGGGTCTAATGAAAAACTGTTTTTT.

The J gene is TRBJ2-3, the V gene TRBV5-8, with 7 bases matching TRBD2. Trimming took 3 bases from V and 2 from J; bases not matched to a gene: 6. The CDR3 has 15 amino acids. Germline lookup yields CDR1 SGHTS and CDR2 YDEGEE. This CDR3 is CASSSLGGNTDTQYF. CDR3 bases: TGTGCCAGCAGCTCCCTCGGGGGGAACACAGATACGCAGTATTTT.

The rearrangement uses TRBV4-3 and TRBJ2-1, with TRBD2 matching over 11 bases. The CDR3 is 17 residues long. J was trimmed by 4 bases and V by 1 base; bases with no gene match: 6. Germline V gene lookup returns CDR1 LGHNA and CDR2 YSLEER. CDR3 sequence: CASSQGLLAGGYNEQFF. The DNA of the CDR3 is TGCGCCAGCAGCCAAGGGCTCCTAGCGGGAGGATACAATGAGCAGTTCTTC.

The CDR3 nucleotides read TGTGCCTGGAGCAGAAGCGGGAGGTGGGAGACCCAGTACTTC. Translation: CAWSRSGRWETQYF. The genes are TRBV30 and TRBJ2-5, with 9 bases fitting TRBD2. Trimming took 3 bases from V and 5 from J; bases not matched to a gene: 7. Germline CDR1 GTSNPN, CDR2 SVGIG (reference sequence). The CDR3 consists of 14 residues.

J is TRBJ1-4 and V is TRBV27; 7 bases fit TRBD1. CDR3 length equals 16 residues. The germline V gene has CDR1 MNHEY and CDR2 SMNVEV (reference sequence). The J segment lost 5 bases and the V segment lost 5 bases, leaving 11 bases of the junction unmatched. The CDR3 DNA sequence: TGTGCCAGCAGTCCGGGCAGGGGGAAGGGAAATGAAAAACTGTTTTTT. As protein: CASSPGRGKGNEKLFF.

The CDR3 reads CASSLLAGDGTGELFF. In nucleotides, the CDR3 is TGTGCCAGCAGTTTACTAGCGGGAGATGGCACCGGGGAGCTGTTTTTT. V is TRBV27 and J is TRBJ2-2; 10 bases line up with TRBD2. CDR1 and CDR2 from the germline V gene are MNHEY and SMNVEV (reference sequence). There are 16 residues in the CDR3. V was pared by 2 bases and J by 4 bases, with 4 bases of the junction left unmatched.

The J gene is TRBJ2-2, the V gene TRBV6-5; unclear D gene. The CDR3 covers 16 residues. V was pared by 1 base and J by 0 bases, with 9 bases between. Germline values: CDR1 MNHEY, CDR2 SVGAGI. DNA for the CDR3: TGTGCCAGCAGTTACTTTGAGAAAACGAACACCGGGGAGCTGTTTTTT. As protein: CASSYFEKTNTGELFF.

V usage is TRBV5-1 and J usage is TRBJ2-3; TRBD2 matches at 12 bases. The CDR3 is made up of 14 amino acids. Germline CDR1 SGHRS, CDR2 YFSETQ. The V gene end was trimmed by 5 bases and the J gene end by 5 bases; junction bases not matched to a gene: 3. CDR3 sequence reads: CASRRLAGVDTQYF. CDR3 DNA sequence: TGCGCCAGCAGGAGACTAGCGGGAGTAGATACGCAGTATTTT.

This chain joins TRBV6-6 and TRBJ1-2; D not resolved. The V end was cut by 8 bases, the J end by 3 bases, with 16 bases between. CDR3 length: 14 amino acids. The germline V gene has CDR1 MNHNY and CDR2 SVGAGI (reference sequence). The CDR3 DNA follows: TGTGCCAGCCTGGAGGGAACTCTTGACTATGGCTACACCTTC. Translating gives CASLEGTLDYGYTF.

The rearrangement links TRBV5-1 to TRBJ1-1; 7 bases line up with TRBD1. Losses at the gene ends were 3 bases for V and 9 bases for J; bases not matched to a gene: 5. This CDR3 is 12 amino acids long. CDR1 is SGHRS, CDR2 YFSETQ, per germline. CDR3 loop: CASSYGTDQAFF. DNA of the CDR3: TGCGCCAGCAGCTACGGGACAGACCAAGCTTTCTTT.

This clone was detected a few times. The chain recombines TRBV7-9 with TRBJ2-3; D call uncertain. Germline-derived CDR1 and CDR2 are SEHNR and FQNEAQ (reference sequence). This CDR3 comprises 14 residues. The germline V and J ends were trimmed by 7 bases and 2 bases, with 13 bases remaining between them. The CDR3 sequence is CASNRLDFTDTQYF. The DNA for the CDR3 is TGTGCCAGCAATAGGCTAGACTTCACAGATACGCAGTATTTT.

The rearrangement uses TRBV18 and TRBJ1-1, with 8 bases lining up with TRBD1. Germline values: CDR1 KGHSH, CDR2 LQKENI. This CDR3 comprises 15 residues. V trimming: 3 bases; J trimming: 7 bases; junction bases outside the gene matches: 10. The CDR3 is CASSPNLQGAGEAFF. Written as DNA, the CDR3 is TGTGCCAGCTCACCCAACCTCCAGGGGGCAGGTGAAGCTTTCTTT.

The genes are TRBV5-4 and TRBJ2-5, with 9 bases matching TRBD2. The CDR3 covers 15 residues. Per the germline V gene, CDR1 is SGHNT and CDR2 is YYREEE (reference sequence). J lost 4 bases, V lost 4 bases, and 8 bases had no gene match. The CDR3 region has the DNA TGTGCCAGCAGCCGCCCCGGCGGGAGGGTAGAGACCCAGTACTTC. Its translation: CASSRPGGRVETQYF.

The chain carries TRBV25-1 and TRBJ2-1; 12 bases match TRBD2. Looked up from germline, CDR1 is MGHDK and CDR2 is SYGVNS. The junction had 11 bases not matched to a gene; V was cut back by 5 bases and J by 6 bases. This CDR3 is built from 17 residues. The CDR3 loop reads CASSLTSGRPGGNEQFF. In nucleotides, the CDR3 is TGTGCCAGCAGTTTAACTAGCGGGAGGCCGGGAGGCAATGAGCAGTTCTTC.

V is TRBV11-3 and J is TRBJ1-4; a weak D match, TRBD1 (5 bases). Trimming cost V 7 bases and J 4 bases, with 13 bases left between them. From germline, CDR1 is SGHNT and CDR2 YENEEA. This CDR3 contains 14 residues. CDR3 in amino acids: CASTKGADNEKLFF. As DNA, the CDR3 is TGTGCCAGCACCAAAGGGGCAGATAATGAAAAACTGTTTTTT.

The V and J genes are TRBV5-1 and TRBJ2-1, with 12 positions matching TRBD2. The ends lost 3 bases at V and 5 bases at J; junction bases unmatched: 9. Germline V lookup: CDR1 SGHRS, CDR2 YFSETQ. The CDR3 covers 17 residues. The CDR3 sequence is CASSSGLAGLKDNEQFF. The DNA of the CDR3 is TGCGCCAGCAGCTCCGGACTAGCGGGGTTAAAAGACAATGAGCAGTTCTTC.

This clone has just one count. The chain couples TRBV7-2 to TRBJ2-2; D remains ambiguous. V was trimmed by 5 bases and J by 7 bases, leaving 11 bases between them. Per germline, CDR1 SGHTA and CDR2 FQGNSA. The CDR3 totals 13 residues. The CDR3 loop is CASSGSGDGELFF. The CDR3 DNA reads TGTGCCAGCAGCGGTAGTGGGGACGGGGAGCTGTTTTTT. Based on the CDR3 plus reference TRBV7-2 and TRBJ2-2, the full variable domain is GAGVSQSPSNKVTEKGKDVELRCDPISGHTALYWYRQSLGQGLEFLIYFQGNSAPDKSGLPSDRFSAERTGGSVSTLTIQRTQQEDSAVYLCASSGSGDGELFFGEGSRLTVL.

This rearrangement joins TRBV2 to TRBJ2-5, with TRBD2 identical over 9 bases. The CDR3 runs to 16 residues. The trim removed 7 bases at V and 5 bases at J, leaving 14 bases unmatched. Germline-derived CDR1 and CDR2 are SNHLY and FYNNEI. CDR3 nucleotides: TGTGCCAGCATTGTTAGCGGGGGACTCCCCCGGGAGACCCAGTACTTC. Encoded protein: CASIVSGGLPRETQYF.

This clone has just a few counts. The V call is TRBV5-6, the J call TRBJ2-7; 8 nucleotides align to TRBD1. The length of the CDR3 is 16 residues. CDR1 SGHDT and CDR2 YYEEEE come from the germline V gene. After removal of 4 bases from V and 0 bases from J, the junction contained 9 bases not matched to a gene. Here the CDR3 reads CASSPLGQGASYEQYF. DNA of the CDR3: TGTGCCAGCAGCCCCCTGGGCCAGGGGGCCTCCTACGAGCAGTACTTC.

The chain joins TRBV7-9 to TRBJ2-7; 7 bases fit TRBD2. Trimming cost V 5 bases and J 0 bases; bases outside gene matches: 10. Germline V gene data show CDR1 as SEHNR and CDR2 as FQNEAQ (reference sequence). There are 16 residues in the CDR3. The CDR3 loop reads CASSILKRGSSYEQYF. CDR3 bases: TGTGCCAGCAGCATTCTAAAGCGGGGAAGCTCCTACGAGCAGTACTTC.